The clone carrying this TCR beta chain was observed a few times. Its antigen remains unknown. Amplification used 60 Vbeta primers and 13 Jbeta primers. Generated by immunoSEQ multiplex PCR, the TCRdb table keeps only in-frame clones and is missing some. The sample carries about 130,000 clones, about 8.5% recorded once. CDR3 size: 15 residues. V gave up 0 bases and J gave up 6 bases, with 9 bases separating them. CDR1 and CDR2 from the germline V gene are MNHEY and SVGAGI. The data originate from a study of cytomegalovirus exposure and HLA in healthy donors. Overall study results and limits: Most subjects had HLA-A and HLA-B alleles reportedly predicted accurately by TCR beta sequences. An assumption of roughly uniform sequencing depth across donors underlay the presence/absence analyses.

The chain is built from TRBV6-5 and TRBJ1-6; D might be TRBD1 (6 bases). The sequenced material came from PBMCs. This sequence originates from a man in his forties in good health and CMV-seronegative. The CDR3 protein is CASSYSARGNSPLHF. Written as DNA, the CDR3 is TGTGCCAGCAGTTACTCGGCCAGGGGTAATTCACCCCTCCACTTT.